This TCR beta chain emerged from a study of cytomegalovirus exposure and HLA in healthy donors. Looking at the study overall: There were around 100 million unique TCR beta sequences, drawn from 150 million to 200 million T cells, in an earlier analysis. Findings and limits, study-wide: Altogether, 164 TCR beta chains were recorded as cytomegalovirus-associated. Previously analyzed data showed that most TCR beta V segments were productive at a frequency of about 90% or about 30%.

PCR amplification relied on 60 Vbeta primers (plus 13 Jbeta primers). The repertoire was sequenced with immunoSEQ multiplex PCR; TCRdb's copy has only in-frame clones and lacks some. The sample holds some 270,000 clones, around nine tenths seen once. For this clone: The target antigen is unknown.

Germline CDR1 reads SGHAT; CDR2 reads FQNNGV. The J segment lost 10 bases and the V segment lost 8 bases, leaving 13 bases of the junction unmatched. The CDR3 has 13 amino acids. The sample was PBMCs. The receptor was derived from a girl aged 2 to 9 in good health and CMV-seronegative. The genes are TRBV11-2 and TRBJ1-1; 7 nucleotides align to TRBD1. The CDR3 nucleotides read TGTGCCAGCCAGGTTCAGGGGACAGCGAGAGCTTTCTTT. It encodes CASQVQGTARAFF.